These 24 T cell receptor beta chains share one sample of origin, sequenced in a study of human T cells and chemical hapten exposure. One entry per CDR3 protein results from TCRdb running MiXCR on the RACE reads. The sample records 150,000 to 200,000 distinct CDR3 sequences, 14% being singletons. The time point: patch test 1, 2 weeks after DPC sensitization. The treatment is: therapeutic diphenylcyclopropenone sensitization with weekly scalp DPC. The sequences come from whole blood, collected in connection with sensitization to the hapten diphenylcyclopropenone (DPC). All receptors come from a woman in her thirties with alopecia areata. Some clones in this sample may be carry-over from other donors' samples.

This chain links TRBV5-1 with TRBJ2-5, with D perhaps TRBD2 (6 bases). Trimming cost V 4 bases and J 2 bases, with 15 bases left between them. CDR1 and CDR2 from the germline V gene are SGHRS and YFSETQ. The CDR3 spans 15 residues. The chain's CDR3 is CASSSPGRGQETQYF. CDR3 in DNA: TGCGCCAGCAGCAGTCCGGGCCGGGGGCAAGAGACCCAGTACTTC. The full variable domain, with the rest looked up from reference TRBV5-1 and TRBJ2-5, is KAGVTQTPRYLIKTRGQQVTLSCSPISGHRSVSWYQQTPGQGLQFLFEYFSETQRNKGNFPGRFSGRQFSNSRSEMNVSTLELGDSALYLCASSSPGRGQETQYFGPGTRLLVL.

This clonotype was counted at least ten times. The gene calls are TRBV29-1 and TRBJ2-2; the D gene could be TRBD1 or TRBD2 (5 bases each). The V gene's germline CDR1 is SQVTM and CDR2 ANQGSEA. The CDR3 sequence is 11 residues long. The germline V and J ends were trimmed by 5 bases and 6 bases, with 7 bases remaining between them. The CDR3 region is CSVRDAGELFF. The DNA for the CDR3 is TGCAGCGTTAGGGACGCCGGGGAGCTGTTTTTT.

The J gene is TRBJ2-5, the V gene TRBV7-6; D unclear. CDR3 length equals 13 residues. V shed 5 bases and J shed 0 bases, with 7 bases lying between them. CDR1 and CDR2 from the germline V gene are SGHVS and FNYEAQ. CDR3 in amino acids: CASSRGHQETQYF. CDR3 coding DNA: TGTGCCAGCAGCCGAGGACACCAAGAGACCCAGTACTTC.

This clonotype was counted between two and nine times. The chain links TRBV6-2 or TRBV6-3 to TRBJ2-6; D remains ambiguous. V dropped 6 bases and J dropped 2 bases, with 17 bases sitting between them. The CDR3 runs to 17 residues. The germline V gene has CDR1 MNHEY and CDR2 SVGEGT. The CDR3 loop is CASSSWSRTPGANVLTF. CDR3 coding DNA: TGTGCCAGCAGCTCCTGGTCCCGGACGCCTGGGGCCAACGTCCTGACTTTC.

This clonotype has at least ten counts. This chain uses TRBV29-1 with TRBJ2-3; 8 bases map to TRBD2. The CDR3 has 14 residues. Germline-derived CDR1 and CDR2 are SQVTM and ANQGSEA. The V segment lost 3 bases and the J segment 4 bases; nucleotides outside the gene matches: 6. CDR3 protein: CSVDSGKRSDTQYF. The CDR3 DNA is TGCAGCGTTGATAGCGGGAAGAGGTCAGATACGCAGTATTTT.

This clonotype was counted between two and nine times. The gene calls are TRBV2 and TRBJ2-7; possibly TRBD2 for D (6 bases). Germline assignment: CDR1 SNHLY and CDR2 FYNNEI. V dropped 3 bases and J dropped 1 base, with 13 bases sitting between them. This CDR3 has 15 amino acids. This CDR3 reads CASSDYLLASYEQYF. The CDR3 nucleotides are TGTGCCAGCAGTGACTACCTGCTAGCGTCCTACGAGCAGTACTTC.

As regards this clonotype: A much larger clone is a single base away; this may be a read error. The chain has TRBV28 and TRBJ2-7; D is perhaps TRBD1 or TRBD2 (5 bases each). The germline V and J ends were trimmed by 10 bases and 5 bases, with 15 bases remaining between them. Germline CDR1 is MDHEN and CDR2 is SYDVKM. This CDR3 has 12 amino acids. This CDR3 reads CATTGTGNEQYF. The CDR3 DNA follows: TGTGCCACTACCGGGACGGGGAACGAGCAGTACTTC.

The rearrangement links TRBV29-1 to TRBJ1-1, with TRBD1 matching 9 bases. CDR3 length: 15 residues. Germline lookup yields CDR1 SQVTM and CDR2 ANQGSEA. Unmatched junction bases numbered 9, after V lost 4 bases and J lost 3 bases. The CDR3 sequence is CSVVRRTGADTEAFF. For the CDR3, the DNA is TGCAGCGTTGTTCGACGGACAGGGGCGGACACTGAAGCTTTCTTT.

This clonotype has a handful of counts. The chain employs TRBV11-2 and TRBJ2-2; D gene ambiguous. Germline CDR1 and CDR2: SGHAT and FQNNGV. V lost 5 bases and J lost 4, with 8 bases in between. The CDR3 length is 13 residues. The chain's CDR3 is CASSQTTTGELFF. In nucleotides, the CDR3 is TGTGCCAGCAGCCAGACCACCACCGGGGAGCTGTTTTTT.

The V gene is TRBV5-4, the J gene TRBJ2-1; D might be TRBD1 (5 bases). The CDR3 runs to 12 residues. V was cut by 0 bases and J by 8 bases, with 6 bases left in between. CDR1 and CDR2 from the germline V gene are SGHNT and YYREEE (reference sequence). CDR3 nucleotide sequence: TGTGCCAGCAGCTTGGAAGGGGATGAGCAGTTCTTC. This gives the protein CASSLEGDEQFF.

The table lists this clonotype with a few counts. This chain uses TRBV10-3 with TRBJ2-1; tentatively, D is TRBD2 (6 bases). The germline CDR1 and CDR2 sequences are ENHRY and SYGVKD. V lost 5 bases, J lost 8 bases, and 16 bases lay in between. The CDR3 is 14 amino acids. The CDR3 reads CAISFSGGQDEQFF. In DNA form, the CDR3 reads TGTGCCATCAGTTTTAGCGGAGGTCAGGATGAGCAGTTCTTC.

The chain combines TRBV6-2 or TRBV6-3 with TRBJ1-1; the match to TRBD1 covers 8 bases. The CDR3 sequence is 17 residues long. V dropped 0 bases and J dropped 4; count of bases not matched to a gene: 10. Germline assignment: CDR1 MNHEY and CDR2 SVGEGT. The CDR3 loop reads CASSYSQGAVIGTEAFF. The CDR3 coding sequence is TGTGCCAGCAGTTACTCGCAGGGGGCGGTGATCGGCACTGAAGCTTTCTTT.

There are a few counts of this clonotype. V usage is TRBV10-3 and J usage is TRBJ2-3; D possibly corresponds to TRBD1 (6 bases). This CDR3 has 15 residues. Germline V gives CDR1 ENHRY, CDR2 SYGVKD. Trimming shortened V by 5 bases and J by 2 bases, and 14 bases separated the two germline ends. DNA for the CDR3: TGTGCCATCAGTAACTCAAGGACAGACACAGATACGCAGTATTTT. Residues: CAISNSRTDTDTQYF.

Many counts were recorded for this clonotype. The rearrangement links TRBV7-3 to TRBJ2-3; possibly TRBD1 for D (6 bases). Germline assignment: CDR1 SGHTA and CDR2 FQGTGA. The CDR3 consists of 14 residues. Trimming pared 2 bases from V and 3 bases from J, leaving 9 bases between. The CDR3 region is CASSLSGATDTQYF. The CDR3 bases are TGTGCCAGCAGCTTATCAGGGGCGACAGATACGCAGTATTTT.

The table lists this clonotype with a count of one. V usage is TRBV28 and J usage is TRBJ1-5; no clear D. The V gene's germline CDR1 is MDHEN and CDR2 SYDVKM. The V end lost 6 bases, the J end lost 3 bases, and 12 bases lay between the germline ends. The CDR3 runs 14 residues. CDR3 coding DNA: TGTGCCAGCAGGGACCATACGCACAATCAGCCCCAGCATTTT. It is translated as CASRDHTHNQPQHF.

The sample holds a few counts of this clonotype. The V call is TRBV24-1, the J call TRBJ2-1; 8 nucleotides agree with TRBD1. This CDR3 has 15 residues. CDR1 and CDR2 (germline): KGHDR, SFDVKD. Germline trimming cut 1 base from V and 6 bases from J; bases unmatched to any gene: 4. The DNA for the CDR3 is TGTGCCACCAGTGATTTACAGGACAGGGTCAATGAGCAGTTCTTC. This translates into CATSDLQDRVNEQFF.

This clonotype was recorded a few times. The V and J genes are TRBV12-3 or TRBV12-4 and TRBJ2-1; D call uncertain. CDR3 size: 13 residues. Trimming shortened V by 0 bases and J by 10 bases, and 10 bases separated the two germline ends. This chain's CDR3 is CASSLALGREQFF. The CDR3 region has the DNA TGTGCCAGCAGTTTAGCGCTGGGTAGGGAGCAGTTCTTC.

This clonotype was counted only a few times. The V and J genes are TRBV7-2 and TRBJ2-7; 7 bases line up with TRBD1. CDR1 and CDR2 (germline): SGHTA, FQGNSA. The CDR3 length is 15 residues. J gave up 5 bases and V 2 bases, and 9 bases lay outside the gene matches. The CDR3 nucleotides read TGTGCCAGCAGCTTAAGCCCCGGGACAGTACACGAGCAGTACTTC. It specifies CASSLSPGTVHEQYF.

The rearrangement joins TRBV10-3 to TRBJ2-3; D could derive from TRBD1 or TRBD2 (5 bases each). CDR1 and CDR2 (germline): ENHRY, SYGVKD. The CDR3 covers 14 residues. Trimming cost V 9 bases and J 7 bases, with 20 bases left between them. In DNA, the CDR3 is TGTGCCATTAGGACCGGGACCGCTGCGAATACGCAGTATTTT. It is translated as CAIRTGTAANTQYF.

This clonotype was detected ten times or more. The rearrangement links TRBV29-1 to TRBJ2-1, with D uncertain. CDR1 is SQVTM and CDR2 is ANQGSEA in the germline V gene. Trimming cost V 4 bases and J 7 bases, with 5 bases left between them. CDR3 size: 10 residues. CDR3 loop: CSVGRNEQFF. The CDR3 DNA is TGCAGCGTTGGTAGGAATGAGCAGTTCTTC.

The V and J genes are TRBV6-2 or TRBV6-3 and TRBJ2-7; the D gene could be TRBD1 or TRBD2 (5 bases each). Trimming took 0 bases from V and 2 from J, leaving 14 bases between them. This CDR3 is 16 amino acids long. In germline, CDR1 is MNHEY, CDR2 SVGEGT. CDR3 residues: CASSYSSRDPAYEQYF. The CDR3 nucleotides read TGTGCCAGCAGTTACTCAAGCCGGGACCCAGCCTACGAGCAGTACTTC.

The genes are TRBV12-3 or TRBV12-4 and TRBJ1-2, with D possibly matching TRBD1 (6 bases). This CDR3 is 16 amino acids long. V gave up 5 bases and J gave up 4 bases, with 20 bases separating them. For the CDR3, the DNA is TGTGCCAGCAGTACCGCTACCCGGACAGTTGGCTATGGCTACACCTTC. It is translated as CASSTATRTVGYGYTF.

The sample holds many counts of this clonotype. This sequence joins TRBV7-9 and TRBJ1-1, with D perhaps matching TRBD1 (6 bases). V dropped 4 bases and J dropped 4 bases, with 16 bases sitting between them. CDR3 size: 15 residues. Germline values: CDR1 SEHNR, CDR2 FQNEAQ (reference sequence). The CDR3 nucleotides read TGTGCCAGCAGCTCAAGTGGGCAGGGGACCACTGAAGCTTTCTTT. Encoded protein: CASSSSGQGTTEAFF.

The table lists this clonotype with a count of one. A much larger clonotype is one base distant, so this may be a read error. Since no conserved phenylalanine or tryptophan closes the CDR3, a read error is the likely cause. CDR3 sequence: CASSNRRIDGYTL. The CDR3 DNA follows: TGTGCCAGCAGCAACAGGCGGATAGATGGCTACACCCTC. V usage is TRBV6-2 or TRBV6-3 and J usage is TRBJ1-2; possibly TRBD1 for D (5 bases). The CDR3 has 13 amino acids. The V and J ends lost 6 bases and 6 bases respectively, with 14 bases between them. Germline assignment: CDR1 MNHEY and CDR2 SVGEGT.